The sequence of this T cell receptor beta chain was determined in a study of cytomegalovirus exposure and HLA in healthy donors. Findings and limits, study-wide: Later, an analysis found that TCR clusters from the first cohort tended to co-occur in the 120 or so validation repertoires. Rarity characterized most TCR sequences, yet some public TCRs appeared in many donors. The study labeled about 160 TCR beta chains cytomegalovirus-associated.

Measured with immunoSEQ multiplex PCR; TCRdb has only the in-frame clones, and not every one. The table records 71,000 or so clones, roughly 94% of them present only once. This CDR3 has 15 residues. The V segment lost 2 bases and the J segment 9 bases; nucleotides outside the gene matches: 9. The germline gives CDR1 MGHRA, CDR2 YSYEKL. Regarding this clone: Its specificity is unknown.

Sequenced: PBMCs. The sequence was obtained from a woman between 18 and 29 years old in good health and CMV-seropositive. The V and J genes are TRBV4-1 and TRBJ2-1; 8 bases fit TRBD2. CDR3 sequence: CASSQFSGVGGEQFF. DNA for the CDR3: TGCGCCAGCAGCCAATTTAGCGGGGTGGGGGGTGAGCAGTTCTTC.